These 32 T cell receptor beta chains came from one sample sequenced in a study of blood T cell repertoires in COVID-19. Profiled with immunoSEQ multiplex PCR; TCRdb holds only in-frame clones, not every one. The sample includes approximately 200,000 clones, roughly 80% of them seen just once. The specimen sequenced was peripheral blood. These receptor sequences come from a woman aged 40 to 50 with COVID-19, enrolled during active disease.

The chain has TRBV3-1 (or the pseudogene TRBV3-2) and TRBJ2-2, with D possibly matching TRBD1 (5 bases). Germline V gene data show CDR1 as LGHDT and CDR2 as YNNKEL (reference sequence). The CDR3 contains 16 residues. Trimming cost V 1 base and J 4 bases, with 13 bases left between them. The CDR3 is CASSQVRTPRTGELFF. CDR3 coding DNA: TGTGCCAGCAGCCAAGTTCGGACACCCCGCACCGGGGAGCTGTTTTTT.

The rearrangement joins TRBV10-1 to TRBJ2-3, with D perhaps matching TRBD2 (5 bases). CDR3 size: 13 residues. Looked up from germline, CDR1 is WNHNN and CDR2 is SYGVQD (reference sequence). Trimming removed 0 bases at V and 9 bases at J, with 10 bases between. CDR3 nucleotides: TGCGCCAGCAGTGAGTCGGCGGGCCCAACGCAGTATTTT. Its protein is CASSESAGPTQYF.

This clone has a handful of counts. The chain carries TRBV6-5 and TRBJ1-5; a weak D match, TRBD1 (6 bases). The CDR3 has 12 amino acids. CDR1 is MNHEY, CDR2 SVGAGI, per germline. Trimming shortened V by 5 bases and J by 7 bases, and 9 bases separated the two germline ends. CDR3 nucleotide sequence: TGTGCCAGCAGTCAGGGGAACCAGCCCCAGCATTTT. Its protein product is CASSQGNQPQHF.

The chain couples TRBV30 to TRBJ2-5, with 7 positions matching TRBD1. Germline values: CDR1 GTSNPN, CDR2 SVGIG (reference sequence). V was pared by 4 bases and J by 1 base, with 3 bases of the junction left unmatched. This CDR3 region has 13 residues. CDR3 protein: CAWTGGRQETQYF. The CDR3 DNA follows: TGTGCCTGGACAGGGGGTCGCCAAGAGACCCAGTACTTC. Filled out from reference TRBV30 and TRBJ2-5, the complete variable domain reads SQTIHQWPATLVQPVGSPLSLECTVEGTSNPNLYWYRQAAGRGLQLLFYSVGIGQISSEVPQNLSASRPQDRQFILSSKKLLLSDSGFYLCAWTGGRQETQYFGPGTRLLVL.

The chain employs TRBV5-6 and TRBJ2-7; D may be TRBD1 (5 bases). The germline gives CDR1 SGHDT, CDR2 YYEEEE. CDR3 length: 14 residues. Trimming took off 1 base at V and 1 base at J, with 9 bases between the two ends. The CDR3 spells CASSLPDRSYEQYF. In DNA form, the CDR3 reads TGTGCCAGCAGCTTGCCCGACAGATCCTACGAGCAGTACTTC.

The chain combines TRBV5-4 with TRBJ1-1, with 7 bases matching TRBD1. Germline lookup yields CDR1 SGHNT and CDR2 YYREEE (reference sequence). This CDR3 spans 14 amino acids. The ends lost 2 bases at V and 6 bases at J; junction bases unmatched: 7. As DNA, the CDR3 is TGTGCCAGCAGCTTTTTCCGACAGGGCCCTGAAGCTTTCTTT. Protein sequence: CASSFFRQGPEAFF.

This rearrangement joins TRBV11-2 to TRBJ2-7, with D perhaps matching TRBD1 (6 bases). The CDR3 extends over 12 amino acids. The V gene lost 5 bases and the J gene lost 3 bases, with 8 bases spanning the gap. Germline assignment: CDR1 SGHAT and CDR2 FQNNGV. The CDR3 region is CASSRDNYEQYF. DNA for the CDR3: TGTGCCAGCAGCCGGGACAACTACGAGCAGTACTTC. Using reference TRBV11-2 and TRBJ2-7 for the parts outside the CDR3, the full variable domain is EAGVAQSPRYKIIEKRQSVAFWCNPISGHATLYWYQQILGQGPKLLIQFQNNGVVDDSQLPKDRFSAERLKGVDSTLKIQPAKLEDSAVYLCASSRDNYEQYFGPGTRLTVT.

This clone was seen once. V gene TRBV28 combines with J gene TRBJ1-3, with a possible D match to TRBD1 (5 bases). The germline V gene encodes CDR1 MDHEN and CDR2 SYDVKM. The V end was cut by 4 bases, the J end by 3 bases, with 10 bases between. The CDR3 sequence is 14 residues long. The CDR3 region has the DNA TGTGCCAGCAGTTCCCCGACAGTTGGAAACACCATATATTTT. The encoded protein is CASSSPTVGNTIYF.

This clone came up once. The rearrangement uses TRBV12-3 or TRBV12-4 and TRBJ1-5; D is perhaps TRBD1 (5 bases). V was shortened by 3 bases and J by 4 bases, with 7 bases between the two germline ends. The CDR3 loop spans 13 amino acids. The CDR3 DNA follows: TGTGCCAGCAGTTTCAGGGAAAATCAGCCCCAGCATTTT. Protein product: CASSFRENQPQHF.

The genes are TRBV6-5 and TRBJ1-5; weak D call: TRBD1 (6 bases). The CDR3 sequence is 15 residues long. Trimming took 5 bases from V and 4 from J, leaving 15 bases between them. CDR1 is MNHEY, CDR2 SVGAGI, per germline. CDR3 nucleotide sequence: TGTGCCAGCAGTCCCATTCGGACAGCAAATCAGCCCCAGCATTTT. This gives the protein CASSPIRTANQPQHF.

The CDR3 spells CASSEPRGTNEKLFF. The CDR3 coding sequence is TGTGCCAGCAGTGAACCCAGGGGTACTAATGAAAAACTGTTTTTT. The rearrangement links TRBV6-1 to TRBJ1-4, with D perhaps TRBD1 (6 bases). V lost 2 bases, J lost 2 bases, and 9 bases lay in between. CDR3 size: 15 residues. CDR1 MNHNS and CDR2 SASEGT come from the germline V gene.

This clone was seen just once. In DNA form, the CDR3 reads TGTGCCAGCAGGTCCGGGGGATACATGAACACTGAAGCTTTCTTT. Translated: CASRSGGYMNTEAFF. The chain joins TRBV28 to TRBJ1-1, with D tentatively TRBD1 (5 bases). The CDR3 length is 15 residues. Germline values: CDR1 MDHEN, CDR2 SYDVKM. Trimming stripped 6 bases from V and 0 bases from J, with 14 bases between.

V usage is TRBV27 and J usage is TRBJ1-2; TRBD1 might be the D (5 bases). The length of the CDR3 is 15 residues. Between the trimmed V and J ends, which lost 2 bases and 2 bases, there was a span of 12 bases. Germline V gene sequence: CDR1 MNHEY, CDR2 SMNVEV (reference sequence). In DNA, the CDR3 is TGTGCCAGCAGTTTACAGGGCGGCATAAACTATGGCTACACCTTC. Protein product: CASSLQGGINYGYTF.

The rearrangement joins TRBV11-1 to TRBJ2-3; TRBD2 agrees at 10 bases. CDR1 and CDR2 (germline): SGHAT, FQDESV (reference sequence). The CDR3 is 15 residues long. Trimming at V came to 3 bases and at J to 4 bases, leaving 4 bases not matched to a gene. This chain's CDR3 is CASSLGLAGADTQYF. The DNA of the CDR3 is TGTGCCAGCAGCTTGGGCCTAGCGGGGGCAGATACGCAGTATTTT.

The rearrangement uses TRBV6-5 and TRBJ2-7; 7 positions agree with TRBD1. The CDR3 runs 15 residues. Germline V gene lookup returns CDR1 MNHEY and CDR2 SVGAGI. V was clipped by 8 bases and J by 2 bases; unmatched bases: 12. CDR3 DNA: TGTGCCAGCTCCCCATGGGGACAGCCTACCTACGAGCAGTACTTC. It translates to CASSPWGQPTYEQYF.

The gene calls are TRBV18 and TRBJ2-7; 7 bases line up with TRBD2. This CDR3 is 11 amino acids long. The trim removed 6 bases at V and 7 bases at J, leaving 3 bases unmatched. The germline gives CDR1 KGHSH, CDR2 LQKENI. CDR3 nucleotide sequence: TGTGCCAGCTCCCCCGGGGGGGAGCAGTACTTC. It translates to CASSPGGEQYF.

The V gene is TRBV7-3, the J gene TRBJ1-1, with a tentative D call TRBD1 (5 bases). The CDR3 runs to 12 residues. V lost 4 bases, J lost 7 bases, and 10 bases lay in between. Germline V gene data show CDR1 as SGHTA and CDR2 as FQGTGA. CDR3 in amino acids: CASSSQGDEAFF. The CDR3, as DNA: TGTGCCAGCAGCTCCCAAGGGGATGAAGCTTTCTTT.

Points on this clone: At one of its ends the junction is not consistent with the germline gene, which may arise from a read error. The chain recombines TRBV2 with TRBJ2-1, with D perhaps matching TRBD1 (6 bases). Germline assignment: CDR1 SNHLY and CDR2 FYNNEI. The CDR3 spans 13 residues. As DNA, the CDR3 is TGTGCCGCCAAGCTTGACAGGTACAGTGAGCAGTTCTTC. Protein product: CAAKLDRYSEQFF.

The CDR3 nucleotides read TGTGCCAGCAGTGAACGGGACTTGCTTATCTACACCTTC. Translating it yields CASSERDLLIYTF. The V gene is TRBV2, the J gene TRBJ1-2; TRBD1 is a possible D gene (5 bases). Looked up from germline, CDR1 is SNHLY and CDR2 is FYNNEI. This CDR3 contains 13 residues. The V end lost 2 bases, the J end lost 10 bases, and 14 bases lay between the germline ends.

The chain couples TRBV18 to TRBJ2-7, with TRBD2 identical over 8 bases. Germline CDR1 is KGHSH and CDR2 is LQKENI. V was clipped by 3 bases and J by 0 bases; unmatched bases: 4. This CDR3 has 15 residues. DNA for the CDR3: TGTGCCAGCTCACCCCAGCGGGAGAGCTCCTACGAGCAGTACTTC. Amino acid sequence: CASSPQRESSYEQYF. Together with reference TRBV18 and TRBJ2-7, the CDR3 gives the full variable domain: NAGVMQNPRHLVRRRGQEARLRCSPMKGHSHVYWYRQLPEEGLKFMVYLQKENIIDESGMPKERFSAEFPKEGPSILRIQQVVRGDSAAYFCASSPQRESSYEQYFGPGTRLTVT.

The chain recombines TRBV12-3 or TRBV12-4 with TRBJ2-2; the D gene is possibly TRBD2 (5 bases). This CDR3 comprises 13 residues. V was shortened by 4 bases and J by 6 bases, with 9 bases between the two germline ends. CDR3 loop: CASSSGFAGELFF. CDR3 DNA: TGTGCCAGCAGTTCGGGGTTCGCCGGGGAGCTGTTTTTT.

V and J are TRBV10-3 and TRBJ2-7; weak D call: TRBD2 (6 bases). Trimming took 6 bases from V and 2 from J, leaving 14 bases between them. Germline values: CDR1 ENHRY, CDR2 SYGVKD. The CDR3 sequence is 14 residues long. The CDR3 here is CAIRDGGYTYEQYF. In DNA form, the CDR3 reads TGTGCCATCAGGGATGGGGGGTATACCTACGAGCAGTACTTC.

V and J are TRBV19 and TRBJ2-7; TRBD1 is a possible D gene (6 bases). The CDR3 length is 13 residues. Germline V lookup: CDR1 LNHDA, CDR2 SQIVND (reference sequence). The V end was cut by 5 bases, the J end by 5 bases, with 13 bases between. This CDR3 is CASSALRTDEQYF. In DNA form, the CDR3 reads TGTGCCAGTAGTGCACTGCGGACAGACGAGCAGTACTTC.

This clone occurred a few times. The chain carries TRBV18 and TRBJ2-7; 8 bases map to TRBD1. Trimming removed 3 bases from V and 2 bases from J; junction bases left unmatched: 12. Germline V gene lookup returns CDR1 KGHSH and CDR2 LQKENI. This CDR3 has 17 amino acids. Here the CDR3 DNA reads TGTGCCAGCTCACCCTTCACTGCCGGGACAGGCGCCTACGAGCAGTACTTC. Amino acids: CASSPFTAGTGAYEQYF.

V gene TRBV6-6 combines with J gene TRBJ1-4; no reliable D call. The germline V gene encodes CDR1 MNHNY and CDR2 SVGAGI (reference sequence). The CDR3 contains 11 residues. V gave up 5 bases and J gave up 5 bases, with 3 bases separating them. CDR3 sequence (DNA): TGTGCCAGCAGTACAAATGAAAAACTGTTTTTT. This codes for CASSTNEKLFF.

The CDR3 sequence: CASSSTGSEAFF. The CDR3 DNA reads TGTGCCAGCAGTTCGACAGGGTCTGAAGCTTTCTTT. The rearrangement joins TRBV21-1 to TRBJ1-1; TRBD1 was called by the table and not checked on the DNA. TRBV21-1 is an annotated pseudogene. There are 12 residues in the CDR3.

This chain uses TRBV25-1 with TRBJ1-2; possibly TRBD1 for D (5 bases). The CDR3 is 14 residues long. Germline V CDR1 and CDR2: MGHDK, SYGVNS. Trimming stripped 2 bases from V and 1 base from J, with 8 bases between. For the CDR3, the DNA is TGTGCCAGCAGTGAAACGGGGGTTAACTATGGCTACACCTTC. The encoded protein is CASSETGVNYGYTF.

V and J are TRBV5-1 and TRBJ2-3; 10 bases match TRBD1. J gave up 4 bases and V 3 bases, and 5 bases lay outside the gene matches. CDR3 length equals 15 residues. Looked up from germline, CDR1 is SGHRS and CDR2 is YFSETQ. This CDR3 is CASSWTGGEPDTQYF. The CDR3 coding sequence is TGCGCCAGCAGCTGGACAGGGGGAGAACCAGATACGCAGTATTTT.

V gene TRBV19 combines with J gene TRBJ2-3, with D possibly being TRBD1 (5 bases). In germline, CDR1 is LNHDA, CDR2 SQIVND (reference sequence). The CDR3 length is 15 residues. The V and J ends lost 4 bases and 3 bases respectively, with 14 bases between them. This chain's CDR3 is CASSTRQLRTDTQYF. The CDR3 region has the DNA TGTGCCAGTAGTACTCGACAGTTAAGGACAGATACGCAGTATTTT. Complete variable domain (other parts from reference TRBV19 and TRBJ2-3): DGGITQSPKYLFRKEGQNVTLSCEQNLNHDAMYWYRQDPGQGLRLIYYSQIVNDFQKGDIAEGYSVSREKKESFPLTVTSAQKNPTAFYLCASSTRQLRTDTQYFGPGTRLTVL.

This chain links TRBV14 with TRBJ1-5, with no clear D. Per germline, CDR1 SGHDN and CDR2 FVKESK. Trimming took off 1 base at V and 6 bases at J, with 7 bases between the two ends. The CDR3 extends over 13 amino acids. Here the CDR3 reads CASSQGHLQPQHF. The CDR3 DNA follows: TGTGCCAGCAGCCAAGGACACCTTCAGCCCCAGCATTTT.

The genes are TRBV4-1 and TRBJ2-1; TRBD2 is a possible D gene (6 bases). Per germline, CDR1 MGHRA and CDR2 YSYEKL. V gave up 1 base and J gave up 9 bases, with 16 bases separating them. The CDR3 sequence is 15 residues long. CDR3 sequence reads: CASSQAPSGWAEQFF. The CDR3 DNA reads as TGCGCCAGCAGCCAAGCCCCCAGCGGGTGGGCTGAGCAGTTCTTC.

The chain joins TRBV27 to TRBJ1-1; maybe TRBD1 (6 bases). Trimming pared 5 bases from V and 5 bases from J, leaving 12 bases between. CDR1 and CDR2 (germline): MNHEY, SMNVEV (reference sequence). The CDR3 is 13 residues long. CDR3 DNA sequence: TGTGCCAGCAGTCCCAGGGGAAGGACTGAAGCTTTCTTT. Translating it yields CASSPRGRTEAFF.